A selection of T cell receptor beta chains follows, all from one sample in a study of shared clonotypes between healthy human individuals. Assay used: immunoSEQ multiplex PCR; TCRdb lists only in-frame clones, some missing. In the table there are millions of clones, 85% to 95% of which are singletons. The specimen was naive CD4+ T cells sorted from blood. The receptors derive from a man aged 18 to 35 in good health. CDR3s include the opening cysteine and the closing phenylalanine or tryptophan. A D gene is named only where the DNA matches it firmly. Clone size is stated in some rows and not others, as once, few, many or a class when expanded.

abundance,v_gene,d_gene,j_gene,CDR3aa,CDR3nt
NA,TRBV6-5,NA,TRBJ1-6,CASMGSVNSPLHF,TGTGCCAGCATGGGCAGCGTAAATTCACCCCTCCACTTT
once,TRBV7-2,TRBD2,TRBJ2-1,CASTLAGTLYNEQFF,TGTGCCAGCACTTTAGCGGGAACCCTCTACAATGAGCAGTTCTTC
NA,TRBV9,NA,TRBJ2-5,CASSVATRAQETQYF,TGTGCCAGCAGCGTAGCTACTAGGGCCCAGGAGACCCAGTACTTC
NA,TRBV25-1,NA,TRBJ2-7,CASSETRAEGSYEQYF,TGTGCCAGCAGTGAAACGCGAGCGGAGGGCTCCTACGAGCAGTACTTC
NA,TRBV30,TRBD1,TRBJ1-6,CAWSVQGINSPLHF,TGTGCCTGGAGTGTACAGGGGATTAATTCACCCCTCCACTTT
NA,TRBV29-1,NA,TRBJ2-3,CSAGPGRGTDTQYF,TGCAGCGCCGGACCGGGACGGGGCACAGATACGCAGTATTTT
NA,TRBV6-1,NA,TRBJ1-1,CASRGNRVRTEAFF,TGTGCCAGCAGGGGAAACAGGGTTAGGACTGAAGCTTTCTTT
NA,TRBV6-5,NA,TRBJ1-5,CASSPGGHSNQPQHF,TGTGCCAGCAGCCCTGGGGGACATAGCAATCAGCCCCAGCATTTT
NA,TRBV28,NA,TRBJ2-7,CASTRIGLGFDEQYF,TGTGCCAGCACGAGAATAGGTCTAGGGTTTGACGAGCAGTACTTC
NA,TRBV5-6,NA,TRBJ2-2,CASSHTSNTGELFF,TGTGCCAGCAGCCACACCTCGAACACCGGGGAGCTGTTTTTT
NA,TRBV28,TRBD2,TRBJ2-3,CASRRAGGNTDTQYF,TGTGCCAGCAGGCGTGCGGGGGGCAACACAGATACGCAGTATTTT
NA,TRBV7-2,NA,TRBJ2-3,CASSFLRLSTDTQYF,TGTGCCAGCAGCTTCTTGAGGCTTAGCACAGATACGCAGTATTTT
once,TRBV5-1,NA,TRBJ1-3,CASSLEALVTGNTIYF,TGCGCCAGCAGCTTGGAGGCACTCGTCACTGGAAACACCATATATTTT
once,TRBV4-2,NA,TRBJ1-5,CASSQTSNQPQHF,TGTGCCAGCAGCCAAACCAGCAATCAGCCCCAGCATTTT
NA,TRBV5-4,TRBD2,TRBJ2-7,CASSSIATSGRVEQYF,TGTGCCAGCAGCTCCATCGCGACTAGCGGGAGGGTCGAGCAGTACTTC
NA,TRBV5-1,TRBD2,TRBJ2-7,CASSPSASGINEQYF,TGCGCCAGCAGCCCATCGGCTAGCGGGATTAACGAGCAGTACTTC
NA,TRBV2,TRBD2,TRBJ2-7,CASSRTSGYEQYF,TGTGCCAGCAGTAGGACTAGTGGGTACGAGCAGTACTTC
NA,TRBV10-1,NA,TRBJ2-5,CASSDPGTAEETQYF,TGCGCCAGCAGTGATCCCGGAACAGCCGAAGAGACCCAGTACTTC
NA,TRBV30,NA,TRBJ2-5,CGLNLDRPAETQYF,TGTGGGTTAAACCTAGACCGACCGGCAGAGACCCAGTACTTC
many,TRBV27,NA,TRBJ2-7,CASSTHLGGEQYF,TGTGCCAGCAGTACGCATTTAGGAGGCGAGCAGTACTTC
NA,TRBV5-4,TRBD1,TRBJ2-7,CASSLGQGETYEQYF,TGTGCCAGCAGCCTGGGACAGGGAGAGACCTACGAGCAGTACTTC
NA,TRBV30,NA,TRBJ2-3,CAWRLQGSRSTDTQYF,TGTGCCTGGAGACTCCAGGGATCCAGGAGCACAGATACGCAGTATTTT
NA,TRBV30,TRBD1,TRBJ1-2,CAWRPADRARWSF,TGTGCCTGGAGACCGGCGGACAGGGCCCGATGGAGCTTC
NA,TRBV4-3,NA,TRBJ1-2,CASSQAITDPNYGYTF,TGCGCCAGCAGCCAAGCTATAACAGATCCTAACTATGGCTACACCTTC
once,TRBV29-1,NA,TRBJ1-2,CSATHFGQLNYGYTF,TGCAGCGCTACCCACTTTGGACAGCTCAACTATGGCTACACCTTC
many,TRBV7-9,TRBD1,TRBJ1-4,CATSAQGNEKLFF,TGTGCCACCTCCGCACAGGGGAATGAAAAACTGTTTTTT
NA,TRBV6-5,TRBD1,TRBJ1-2,CASSRTGANYGYTF,TGTGCCAGCAGTCGTACAGGGGCTAACTATGGCTACACCTTC
few,TRBV6-5,NA,TRBJ2-5,CASSPRSTSQETQYF,TGTGCCAGCTCCCCAAGGAGCACAAGCCAAGAGACCCAGTACTTC
NA,TRBV6-1,TRBD1,TRBJ2-5,CASSGQGDQETQYF,TGTGCCAGCAGTGGACAGGGGGATCAGGAGACCCAGTACTTC
NA,TRBV11-2,TRBD1,TRBJ1-6,CASSSRTGGNSPLHF,TGTGCCAGCAGCTCCCGGACAGGGGGTAATTCACCCCTCCACTTT
NA,TRBV7-6,NA,TRBJ1-3,CASSLGTASSGNTIYF,TGTGCCAGCAGCTTGGGGACTGCGAGCTCTGGAAACACCATATATTTT
NA,TRBV27,NA,TRBJ2-7,CASRGFGSGYEQYF,TGTGCCAGCAGGGGGTTTGGTAGCGGCTACGAGCAGTACTTC
NA,TRBV7-9,NA,TRBJ1-5,CASSLDGRDNQPQHF,TGTGCCAGCAGCCTAGACGGACGAGACAATCAGCCCCAGCATTTT
few,TRBV19,NA,TRBJ1-2,CAIRGGDGYTF,TGTGCCATCAGAGGTGGTGATGGCTACACCTTC
NA,TRBV29-1,NA,TRBJ1-5,CSARAGLGQPQHF,TGCAGCGCTCGCGCGGGGCTAGGGCAGCCCCAGCATTTT
NA,TRBV2,NA,TRBJ1-1,CASSWGTEAFF,TGTGCCAGCAGCTGGGGCACTGAAGCTTTCTTT
NA,TRBV2,TRBD1,TRBJ1-5,CASSADRVWNQPQHF,TGTGCCAGCAGCGCAGACAGGGTTTGGAATCAGCCCCAGCATTTT